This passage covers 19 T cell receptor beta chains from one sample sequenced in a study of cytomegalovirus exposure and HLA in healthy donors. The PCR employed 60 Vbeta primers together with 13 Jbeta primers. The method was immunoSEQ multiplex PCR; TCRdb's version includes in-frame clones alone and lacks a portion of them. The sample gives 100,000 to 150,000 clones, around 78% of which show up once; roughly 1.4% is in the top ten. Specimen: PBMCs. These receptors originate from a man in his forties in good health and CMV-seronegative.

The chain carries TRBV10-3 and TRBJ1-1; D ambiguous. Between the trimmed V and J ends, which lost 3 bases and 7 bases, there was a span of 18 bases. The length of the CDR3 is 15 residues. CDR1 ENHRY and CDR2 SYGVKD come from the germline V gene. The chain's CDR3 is CAISEGRRREDEAFF. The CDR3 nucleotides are TGTGCCATCAGTGAAGGAAGGAGGAGGGAGGATGAAGCTTTCTTT.

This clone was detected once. The CDR3 here is CASSIGTSEYNEQFF. The CDR3, as DNA: TGTGCCAGCAGCATAGGGACTAGCGAATACAATGAGCAGTTCTTC. The rearrangement links TRBV6-6 to TRBJ2-1; TRBD2 matches at 10 bases. The V gene end was trimmed by 6 bases and the J gene end by 4 bases; junction bases not matched to a gene: 6. Germline V gene lookup returns CDR1 MNHNY and CDR2 SVGAGI (reference sequence). The CDR3 length is 15 residues.

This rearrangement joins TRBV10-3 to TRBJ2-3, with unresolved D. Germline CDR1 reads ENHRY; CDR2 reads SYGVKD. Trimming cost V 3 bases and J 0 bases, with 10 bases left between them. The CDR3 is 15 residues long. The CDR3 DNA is TGTGCCATCAGTGAAGGAGCGACTAGCACAGATACGCAGTATTTT. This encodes CAISEGATSTDTQYF.

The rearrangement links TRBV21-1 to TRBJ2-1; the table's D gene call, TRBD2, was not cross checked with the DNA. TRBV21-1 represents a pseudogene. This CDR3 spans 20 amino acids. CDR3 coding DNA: TGTGCCAGCAGCAAAAATACCCGGACTAGCCTATTTAGCTCCTACAATGAGCAGTTCTTC. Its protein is CASSKNTRTSLFSSYNEQFF.

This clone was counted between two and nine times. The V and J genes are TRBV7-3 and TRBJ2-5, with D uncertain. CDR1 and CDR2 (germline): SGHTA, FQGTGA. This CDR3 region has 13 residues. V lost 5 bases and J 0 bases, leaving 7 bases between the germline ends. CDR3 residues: CASSPSNQETQYF. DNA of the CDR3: TGTGCCAGCAGCCCGTCTAACCAAGAGACCCAGTACTTC.

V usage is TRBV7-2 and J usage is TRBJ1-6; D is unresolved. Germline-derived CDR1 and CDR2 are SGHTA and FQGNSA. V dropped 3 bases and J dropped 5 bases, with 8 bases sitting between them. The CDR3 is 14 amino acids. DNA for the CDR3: TGTGCCAGCAGCTTTAGGCGGGATAATTCACCCCTCCACTTT. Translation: CASSFRRDNSPLHF.

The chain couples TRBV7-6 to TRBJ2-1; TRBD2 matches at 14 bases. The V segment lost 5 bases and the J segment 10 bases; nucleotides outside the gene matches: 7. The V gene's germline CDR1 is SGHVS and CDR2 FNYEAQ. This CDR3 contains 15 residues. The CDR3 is CASSPGTSGRGEQFF. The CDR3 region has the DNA TGTGCCAGCAGCCCCGGGACTAGCGGGAGAGGGGAGCAGTTCTTC.

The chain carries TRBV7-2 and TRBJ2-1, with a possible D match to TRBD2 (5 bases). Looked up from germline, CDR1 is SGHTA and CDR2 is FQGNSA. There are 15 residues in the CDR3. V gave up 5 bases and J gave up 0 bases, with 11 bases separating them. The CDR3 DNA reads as TGTGCCAGCAGCGACACTAGGAGCTCCTACAATGAGCAGTTCTTC. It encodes CASSDTRSSYNEQFF.

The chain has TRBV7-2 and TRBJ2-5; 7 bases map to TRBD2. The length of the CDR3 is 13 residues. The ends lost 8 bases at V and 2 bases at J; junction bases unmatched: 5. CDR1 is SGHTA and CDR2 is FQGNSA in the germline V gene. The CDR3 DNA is TGTGCCAGCGGGGGGGTCCGGCAAGAGACCCAGTACTTC. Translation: CASGGVRQETQYF.

CDR3 loop: CASSVHAGLAGGAETQYF. The DNA for the CDR3 is TGTGCCAGCAGCGTACATGCGGGACTAGCGGGGGGGGCGGAGACCCAGTACTTC. This rearrangement joins TRBV9 to TRBJ2-5; 16 nucleotides agree with TRBD2. The CDR3 is 18 residues long. V dropped 1 base and J dropped 5; count of bases not matched to a gene: 8. Per germline, CDR1 SGDLS and CDR2 YYNGEE.

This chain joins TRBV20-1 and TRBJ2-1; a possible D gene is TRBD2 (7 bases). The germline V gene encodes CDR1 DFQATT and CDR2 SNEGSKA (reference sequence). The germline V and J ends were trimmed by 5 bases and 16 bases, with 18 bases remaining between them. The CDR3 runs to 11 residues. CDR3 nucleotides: TGCAGTGCTCCCAAGGGGGGGAGCAAATTCTTC. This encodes CSAPKGGSKFF.

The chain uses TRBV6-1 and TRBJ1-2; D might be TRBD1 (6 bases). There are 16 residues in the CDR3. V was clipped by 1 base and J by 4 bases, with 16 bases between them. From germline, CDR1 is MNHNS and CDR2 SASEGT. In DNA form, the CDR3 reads TGTGCCAGCAGTGAAGGTGGGGGCCCGGCCTTCTATGGCTACACCTTC. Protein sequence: CASSEGGGPAFYGYTF.

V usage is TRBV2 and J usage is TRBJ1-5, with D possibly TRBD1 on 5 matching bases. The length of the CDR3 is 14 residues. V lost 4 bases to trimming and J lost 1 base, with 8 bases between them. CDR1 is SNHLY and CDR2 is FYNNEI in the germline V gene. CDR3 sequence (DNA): TGTGCCAGCAGTGGGGACTCAAGCAATCAGCCCCAGCATTTT. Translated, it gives CASSGDSSNQPQHF. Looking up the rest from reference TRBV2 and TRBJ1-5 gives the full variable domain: EPEVTQTPSHQVTQMGQEVILRCVPISNHLYFYWYRQILGQKVEFLVSFYNNEISEKSEIFDDQFSVERPDGSNFTLKIRSTKLEDSAMYFCASSGDSSNQPQHFGDGTRLSIL.

This chain's CDR3 is CASSLVGGNRETQYF. DNA of the CDR3: TGTGCCAGCAGCTTAGTTGGGGGGAATAGGGAGACCCAGTACTTC. This chain uses TRBV7-2 with TRBJ2-5; tentatively, D is TRBD2 (6 bases). This CDR3 region has 15 residues. Trimming stripped 1 base from V and 5 bases from J, with 14 bases between. Germline CDR1 reads SGHTA; CDR2 reads FQGNSA.

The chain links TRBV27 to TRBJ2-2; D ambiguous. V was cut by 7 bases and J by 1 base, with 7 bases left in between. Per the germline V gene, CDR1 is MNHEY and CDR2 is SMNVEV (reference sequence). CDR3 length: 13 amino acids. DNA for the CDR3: TGTGCCAGCACAGAAGAGAACACCGGGGAGCTGTTTTTT. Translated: CASTEENTGELFF.

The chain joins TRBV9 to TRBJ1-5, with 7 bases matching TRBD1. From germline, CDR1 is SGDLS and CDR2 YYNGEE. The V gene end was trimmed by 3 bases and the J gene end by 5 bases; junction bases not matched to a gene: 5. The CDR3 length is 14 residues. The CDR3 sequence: CASSEGDRYQPQHF. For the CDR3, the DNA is TGTGCCAGCAGCGAGGGGGACAGATATCAGCCCCAGCATTTT. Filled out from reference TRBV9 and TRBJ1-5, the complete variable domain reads DSGVTQTPKHLITATGQRVTLRCSPRSGDLSVYWYQQSLDQGLQFLIQYYNGEERAKGNILERFSAQQFPDLHSELNLSSLELGDSALYFCASSEGDRYQPQHFGDGTRLSIL.

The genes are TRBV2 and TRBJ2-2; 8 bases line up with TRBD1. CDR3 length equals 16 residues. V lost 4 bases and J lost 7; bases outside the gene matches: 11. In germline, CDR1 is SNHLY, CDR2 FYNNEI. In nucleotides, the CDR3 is TGTGCCAGCAGTGCCCAGGGGCAGGGGGCTGGCGGGGAGCTGTTTTTT. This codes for CASSAQGQGAGGELFF.

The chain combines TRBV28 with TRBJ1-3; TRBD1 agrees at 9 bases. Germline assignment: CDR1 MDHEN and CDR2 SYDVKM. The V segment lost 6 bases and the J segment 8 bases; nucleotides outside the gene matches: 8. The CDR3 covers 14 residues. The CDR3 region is CASRPDRGRDTIYF. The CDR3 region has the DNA TGTGCCAGCAGGCCGGACAGGGGTCGGGACACCATATATTTT.

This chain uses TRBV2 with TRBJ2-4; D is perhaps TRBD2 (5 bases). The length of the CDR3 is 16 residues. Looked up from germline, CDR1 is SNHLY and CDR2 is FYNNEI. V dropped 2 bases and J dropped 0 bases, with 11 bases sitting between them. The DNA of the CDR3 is TGTGCCAGCAGTGAAAGTTGGGGAGAAGCCAAAAACATTCAGTACTTC. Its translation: CASSESWGEAKNIQYF.